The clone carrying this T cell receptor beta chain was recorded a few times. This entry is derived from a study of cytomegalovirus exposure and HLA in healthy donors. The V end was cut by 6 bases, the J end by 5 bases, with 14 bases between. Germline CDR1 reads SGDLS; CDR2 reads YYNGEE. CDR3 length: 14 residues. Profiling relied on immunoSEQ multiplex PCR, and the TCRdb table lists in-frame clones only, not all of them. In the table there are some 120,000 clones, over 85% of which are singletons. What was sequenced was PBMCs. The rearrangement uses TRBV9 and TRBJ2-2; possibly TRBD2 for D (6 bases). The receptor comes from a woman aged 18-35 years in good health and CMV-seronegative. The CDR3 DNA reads TGTGCCAGCACGACTAGGGTCGAAACCGGGGAGCTGTTTTTT. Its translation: CASTTRVETGELFF. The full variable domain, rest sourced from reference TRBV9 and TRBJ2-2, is DSGVTQTPKHLITATGQRVTLRCSPRSGDLSVYWYQQSLDQGLQFLIQYYNGEERAKGNILERFSAQQFPDLHSELNLSSLELGDSALYFCASTTRVETGELFFGEGSRLTVL.